A selection of T cell receptor beta chains follows, all from one sample in a study of beta chain features in type 1 diabetes. Assay used: immunoSEQ multiplex PCR; TCRdb lists only in-frame clones, some missing. Of about 150,000 clones listed, approximately 8% are singletons. Source material: central memory CD4+ T cells from blood. These receptors all stem from a woman in her thirties or forties with type 1 diabetes. Each CDR3 is given with its conserved first and last residue. The order of the fields is CDR3 DNA, CDR3 protein, D gene, V gene, J gene, clone size. D genes are given only for firm matches. A clone size is listed for some rows: how often the clone was seen (once, few, many), or a class if it is expanded.

DNA: TGTGCCACCAGCCGGGAGCCGGGACAGAGGAACACTGAAGCTTTCTTT
CDR3: CATSREPGQRNTEAFF
D: TRBD1
V: TRBV15
J: TRBJ1-1
size: few

DNA: TGTGCCAGCAGTTCAGATATCAATCAGCCCCAGCATTTT
CDR3: CASSSDINQPQHF
D: -
V: TRBV2
J: TRBJ1-5
size: few

DNA: TGTGCCAGCAGCCCTCACACGGGAAACACCATATATTTT
CDR3: CASSPHTGNTIYF
D: -
V: TRBV9
J: TRBJ1-3
size: few

DNA: TGTGCCAGCAGCCCCAGACAAGAGACCCAGTACTTC
CDR3: CASSPRQETQYF
D: -
V: TRBV7-9
J: TRBJ2-5
size: -

DNA: TGCAGCGTCGTACCGGGACTCTTTTCAAGGGTTCAAACTGAAGCTTTCTTT
CDR3: CSVVPGLFSRVQTEAFF
D: -
V: TRBV29-1
J: TRBJ1-1
size: -

DNA: TGTGCCAGCAGTTTTCTCGGGAATCAGCCCCAGCATTTT
CDR3: CASSFLGNQPQHF
D: -
V: TRBV27
J: TRBJ1-5
size: few

DNA: TGTGCCTGCCACAGACTAGCGGGAGAGACAGATACGCAGTATTTT
CDR3: CACHRLAGETDTQYF
D: TRBD2
V: TRBV30
J: TRBJ2-3
size: few

DNA: TGTGCCAGCAGCGGACCTGACAGAGAAGGCTACACCTTC
CDR3: CASSGPDREGYTF
D: -
V: TRBV28
J: TRBJ1-2
size: -

DNA: TGTGCCAGCAGCTCGGATCCTAGCGGGGGTAGCACAGATACGCAGTATTTT
CDR3: CASSSDPSGGSTDTQYF
D: TRBD2
V: TRBV7-3
J: TRBJ2-3
size: -

DNA: TGTGCCAGCACCCCTTATCGGGACTACGAGCAGTACTTC
CDR3: CASTPYRDYEQYF
D: -
V: TRBV7-2
J: TRBJ2-7
size: few

DNA: TGCAGCGTTGTCAAGGGGAGGACGGTGATGAACACTGAAGCTTTCTTT
CDR3: CSVVKGRTVMNTEAFF
D: -
V: TRBV29-1
J: TRBJ1-1
size: few

DNA: TGCAGCGGGCTCCTGGGCGAGCAGTTCTTC
CDR3: CSGLLGEQFF
D: -
V: TRBV29-1
J: TRBJ2-1
size: few

DNA: TGTGCCAGCTCCCAAGCAGGGGCTTCCCCAAGTGCCGTAACAAGGTGGCCCCAGCATTTT
CDR3: CASSQAGASPSAVTRWPQHF
D: -
V: TRBV18
J: TRBJ1-5
size: -

DNA: TGTGCCAGCAGCCCCGTAGAGGGACGGGGGGGCTACACAGATACGCAGTATTTT
CDR3: CASSPVEGRGGYTDTQYF
D: TRBD2
V: TRBV9
J: TRBJ2-3
size: few

DNA: TGTGCCAGCAGTTTGGGGGGAGTCAGCGCCTACGAGCAGTACTTC
CDR3: CASSLGGVSAYEQYF
D: -
V: TRBV28
J: TRBJ2-7
size: few

DNA: TGTGCCACCGGCGGGGAGACCTACGAGCAGTACTTC
CDR3: CATGGETYEQYF
D: -
V: TRBV6-5
J: TRBJ2-7
size: few

DNA: TGTGCCAGCAGCGCCCTAGCGGGACGCACAGATACGCAGTATTTT
CDR3: CASSALAGRTDTQYF
D: TRBD2
V: TRBV7-9
J: TRBJ2-3
size: -

DNA: TGTGCCAGCAGCCCGGGCGGGACCTTCACAGATACGCAGTATTTT
CDR3: CASSPGGTFTDTQYF
D: -
V: TRBV7-9
J: TRBJ2-3
size: many

DNA: TGCGCCAGCAGCTTGAACGCAGATTTTTGGGAGACCCAGTACTTC
CDR3: CASSLNADFWETQYF
D: -
V: TRBV5-1
J: TRBJ2-5
size: -

DNA: TGTGCCAGCAGCTTAGTAATAGCGGGGGCGCGCAATGAGCAGTTCTTC
CDR3: CASSLVIAGARNEQFF
D: TRBD2
V: TRBV7-9
J: TRBJ2-1
size: -

DNA: TGTGCCAGCAGCCCAGGGGGTCGCATTCAGTACTTC
CDR3: CASSPGGRIQYF
D: TRBD1
V: TRBV27
J: TRBJ2-4
size: few

DNA: TGCAGTGGGCAGTACTCCTACGAGCAGTACTTC
CDR3: CSGQYSYEQYF
D: -
V: TRBV20-1
J: TRBJ2-7
size: many

DNA: TGTGCCAGCAGCTTAAGGGGCCGCGGCACAGATACGCAGTATTTT
CDR3: CASSLRGRGTDTQYF
D: -
V: TRBV5-6
J: TRBJ2-3
size: few

DNA: TGTGCCAGCAGAGTCGACAGGGCTGGCGAGACCCAGTACTTC
CDR3: CASRVDRAGETQYF
D: TRBD1
V: TRBV2
J: TRBJ2-5
size: few

DNA: TGCAGCGTTGTTGACAGGGGGCCTTCCTACGAGCAGTACTTC
CDR3: CSVVDRGPSYEQYF
D: TRBD1
V: TRBV29-1
J: TRBJ2-7
size: -

DNA: TGTGCCAGCAGCTTGACCGGGGATGAGAGTGGGAATGAGCAGTTCTTC
CDR3: CASSLTGDESGNEQFF
D: -
V: TRBV7-9
J: TRBJ2-1
size: -

DNA: TGTGCCAGCAGCCAGTCGGAGGGCTCTGGGGCCAACGTCCTGACTTTC
CDR3: CASSQSEGSGANVLTF
D: -
V: TRBV4-2
J: TRBJ2-6
size: many

DNA: TGTGCCAGCAGCTCCCGGGATCAGCCCCAGCATTTT
CDR3: CASSSRDQPQHF
D: -
V: TRBV7-2
J: TRBJ1-5
size: -

DNA: TGCGCCAGCAGCCAAGAAACAGGGACAACTAATGAAAAACTGTTTTTT
CDR3: CASSQETGTTNEKLFF
D: -
V: TRBV4-1
J: TRBJ1-4
size: few

DNA: TGTGCCAGCTCACCACCGGACACGTCGGGCGCTGAAGCTTTCTTT
CDR3: CASSPPDTSGAEAFF
D: -
V: TRBV18
J: TRBJ1-1
size: few

DNA: TGCAGCGTTGAGAAGCCTAACTATGGCTACACCTTC
CDR3: CSVEKPNYGYTF
D: -
V: TRBV29-1
J: TRBJ1-2
size: many

DNA: TGTGCCAGCAGCTCGACTCAGGGCAATGGAAAACTGTTTTTT
CDR3: CASSSTQGNGKLFF
D: -
V: TRBV7-9
J: TRBJ1-4
size: few

DNA: TGTGCCAGCTTGGGAAGCGGGAGGGCCCTCGCAGATACGCAGTATTTT
CDR3: CASLGSGRALADTQYF
D: TRBD2
V: TRBV28
J: TRBJ2-3
size: -

DNA: TGCAGCGTTGAACGGGTTTCGAACACCGGGGAGCTGTTTTTT
CDR3: CSVERVSNTGELFF
D: -
V: TRBV29-1
J: TRBJ2-2
size: few

DNA: TGTGCCAGCAGCCGGGGCTTCGATGTCGCCGGGGAGCTGTTTTTT
CDR3: CASSRGFDVAGELFF
D: -
V: TRBV4-2
J: TRBJ2-2
size: few

DNA: TGTGCCAGCAGCTTAGCCTCCACTAGCACAGATACGCAGTATTTT
CDR3: CASSLASTSTDTQYF
D: -
V: TRBV7-2
J: TRBJ2-3
size: -

DNA: TGTGCCAGGATTTCCGGGTCCTACCAAGAGACCCAGTACTTC
CDR3: CARISGSYQETQYF
D: -
V: TRBV27
J: TRBJ2-5
size: few

DNA: TGCGCCAGCAGCCTCCGGACATACAATGAGCAGTTCTTC
CDR3: CASSLRTYNEQFF
D: -
V: TRBV4-1
J: TRBJ2-1
size: -

DNA: TGTGCCAGCAACCCAGGGGGCTCGGACACCGGGGAGCTGTTTTTT
CDR3: CASNPGGSDTGELFF
D: TRBD1
V: TRBV2
J: TRBJ2-2
size: few

DNA: TGCAGCGTTGAGGTGGCCTCGCTGAACACTGAAGCTTTCTTT
CDR3: CSVEVASLNTEAFF
D: -
V: TRBV29-1
J: TRBJ1-1
size: few

DNA: TGTGCCTGGGGCAAAACCGGGGAGCTGTTTTTT
CDR3: CAWGKTGELFF
D: -
V: TRBV30
J: TRBJ2-2
size: many

DNA: TGCGCCAGCAGCTTCGGAGAAAGAGCGAACACTGAAGCTTTCTTT
CDR3: CASSFGERANTEAFF
D: -
V: TRBV5-1
J: TRBJ1-1
size: -

DNA: TGTGCCAGCAGCGTAGGAGGATCGCTTACGAGTGAAGCTTTCTTT
CDR3: CASSVGGSLTSEAFF
D: -
V: TRBV9
J: TRBJ1-1
size: -

DNA: TGTGCCAGCAGCCAGGGACTAGTTGGTGATACGCAGTATTTT
CDR3: CASSQGLVGDTQYF
D: TRBD2
V: TRBV5-6
J: TRBJ2-3
size: few

DNA: TGTGCCAGCAGTCCCCAAGGACAGCCATCCTCCTTCTATGGCTACACCTTC
CDR3: CASSPQGQPSSFYGYTF
D: -
V: TRBV28
J: TRBJ1-2
size: -

DNA: TGTGCCAGCAGCTGGCAAACCGGGGAGCTGTTTTTT
CDR3: CASSWQTGELFF
D: -
V: TRBV5-6
J: TRBJ2-2
size: few

DNA: TGTGCCAGCAGCCAAGTTGGCCGCTTGAACACCGGGGAGCTGTTTTTT
CDR3: CASSQVGRLNTGELFF
D: -
V: TRBV14
J: TRBJ2-2
size: many

DNA: TGTGCCAGCAGTTCAGGACAGGGGGGTAATTCACCCCTCCACTTT
CDR3: CASSSGQGGNSPLHF
D: TRBD1
V: TRBV28
J: TRBJ1-6
size: few

DNA: TGCGCCAGCAGTGAGTCGAGGAGCCCCACCTACGAGCAGTACTTC
CDR3: CASSESRSPTYEQYF
D: -
V: TRBV10-2
J: TRBJ2-7
size: few

DNA: TGTGCCAGCAGCTCTCAAGAGGGGGCAGGGGGCTACACCTTC
CDR3: CASSSQEGAGGYTF
D: TRBD1
V: TRBV7-2
J: TRBJ1-2
size: -